These 30 T cell receptor beta chains were all obtained from the same sample, sequenced in a study of graft-versus-host responses after intestinal transplantation. Assay used: immunoSEQ multiplex PCR; TCRdb lists only in-frame clones, some missing. The repertoire holds more than 85,000 clones, with over 85% as singletons. These receptors' targets are unknown. This specimen was unstimulated CD8+ T cells sorted from spleen or lymph node cells, taken before intestinal transplant. Receptors were obtained from a human donor who received an intestinal transplant.

This clone was found once. The chain uses TRBV4-1 and TRBJ2-3; TRBD2 agrees at 14 bases. The CDR3 is 17 residues long. Unmatched junction bases numbered 8, after V lost 3 bases and J lost 6 bases. CDR1 is MGHRA, CDR2 YSYEKL, per germline. CDR3 residues: CASSHPTSGRALDTQYF. CDR3 bases: TGCGCCAGCAGCCACCCGACTAGCGGGAGGGCCCTGGATACGCAGTATTTT.

Only one count was recorded for this clone. The chain employs TRBV10-3 and TRBJ1-5; D gene unclear. The CDR3 consists of 12 residues. Germline CDR1 is ENHRY and CDR2 is SYGVKD. Trimming removed 2 bases from V and 4 bases from J, with 3 bases in between. CDR3 in amino acids: CAISETNQPQHF. Here the CDR3 DNA reads TGTGCCATCAGTGAGACTAATCAGCCCCAGCATTTT.

V gene TRBV29-1 combines with J gene TRBJ2-1, with 8 bases fitting TRBD2. J gave up 7 bases and V 1 base, and 3 bases lay outside the gene matches. This CDR3 contains 13 residues. Looked up from germline, CDR1 is SQVTM and CDR2 is ANQGSEA. The CDR3 DNA sequence: TGCAGCGTTGAAGGGTCTAGCGGGAATGAGCAGTTCTTC. Translation: CSVEGSSGNEQFF.

The rearrangement links TRBV7-6 to TRBJ1-5, with 8 bases fitting TRBD1. Trimming cost V 4 bases and J 1 base; bases outside gene matches: 6. The length of the CDR3 is 16 residues. Germline CDR1 SGHVS, CDR2 FNYEAQ. CDR3 DNA: TGTGCCAGCAGCTCAGGGGGCTCGGGGAGCAATCAGCCCCAGCATTTT. Encoded protein: CASSSGGSGSNQPQHF.

The rearrangement uses TRBV29-1 and TRBJ1-1; 8 nucleotides align to TRBD1. The V and J ends lost 4 bases and 11 bases, in that order; junction bases with no gene match: 18. Germline values: CDR1 SQVTM, CDR2 ANQGSEA. This CDR3 region has 15 residues. The CDR3 loop is CSVGVYPGGEGNAFF. The CDR3 nucleotides are TGCAGCGTTGGGGTCTATCCAGGGGGCGAAGGAAACGCTTTCTTT.

The rearrangement links TRBV9 to TRBJ2-5; D possibly corresponds to TRBD2 (6 bases). Germline loops: CDR1 SGDLS, CDR2 YYNGEE. This CDR3 region has 15 residues. The V gene lost 4 bases and the J gene lost 5 bases, with 18 bases spanning the gap. CDR3 sequence reads: CASSRTSGVMETQYF. Here the CDR3 DNA reads TGTGCCAGCAGCCGAACGTCGGGAGTCATGGAGACCCAGTACTTC.

This rearrangement joins TRBV7-9 to TRBJ2-1; TRBD2 agrees at 7 bases. The CDR3 covers 17 residues. The V gene end was trimmed by 5 bases and the J gene end by 7 bases; junction bases not matched to a gene: 17. CDR1 is SEHNR, CDR2 FQNEAQ, per germline (reference sequence). CDR3 in amino acids: CASSPYFGTKIKNEQFF. Written as DNA, the CDR3 is TGTGCCAGCAGCCCTTACTTCGGGACTAAAATTAAGAATGAGCAGTTCTTC.

This chain links TRBV7-3 with TRBJ2-3, with D tentatively TRBD1 or TRBD2 (5 bases each). The germline gives CDR1 SGHTA, CDR2 FQGTGA. V dropped 10 bases and J dropped 2 bases, with 13 bases sitting between them. The length of the CDR3 is 13 residues. CDR3 sequence reads: CATGTDNTDTQYF. In DNA, the CDR3 is TGTGCCACTGGGACGGACAACACAGATACGCAGTATTTT.

The rearrangement uses TRBV9 and TRBJ1-1; the D is unclear. Trimming took 1 base from V and 1 from J, leaving 11 bases between them. CDR1 and CDR2 from the germline V gene are SGDLS and YYNGEE. The CDR3 loop spans 15 amino acids. CDR3 nucleotide sequence: TGTGCCAGCAGCGTACAAAGTAAGGCGAACACTGAAGCTTTCTTT. Translation: CASSVQSKANTEAFF.

The chain links TRBV7-9 to TRBJ2-1, with TRBD2 matching 13 bases. Trimming at V came to 5 bases and at J to 7 bases, leaving 5 bases not matched to a gene. CDR1 is SEHNR, CDR2 FQNEAQ, per germline (reference sequence). The CDR3 runs to 15 residues. CDR3 sequence: CASSLGTSGINEQFF. As DNA, the CDR3 is TGTGCCAGCAGCCTCGGGACTAGCGGGATTAATGAGCAGTTCTTC. The full variable domain, in which reference TRBV7-9 and TRBJ2-1 provide the parts outside the CDR3, is DTGVSQNPRHKITKRGQNVTFRCDPISEHNRLYWYRQTLGQGPEFLTYFQNEAQLEKSRLLSDRFSAERPKGSFSTLEIQRTEQGDSAMYLCASSLGTSGINEQFFGPGTRLTVL.

This clone was picked up one time. The chain combines TRBV13 with TRBJ2-1; D remains ambiguous. Trimming removed 1 base from V and 9 bases from J, with 10 bases in between. This CDR3 region has 13 residues. Looked up from germline, CDR1 is PRHDT and CDR2 is FYEKMQ (reference sequence). CDR3 protein: CASSLESLGEQFF. The CDR3 DNA sequence: TGTGCCAGCAGCTTAGAGAGTCTGGGTGAGCAGTTCTTC.

This chain links TRBV4-1 with TRBJ2-5, with D perhaps matching TRBD1 or TRBD2 (5 bases each). Germline CDR1 MGHRA, CDR2 YSYEKL. Trimming left V 0 bases short and J 3 bases short, with 17 bases between. The CDR3 is 17 residues long. The CDR3 DNA reads as TGCGCCAGCAGCCAAGATAGATGGACACTGGGAGAAGAGACCCAGTACTTC. Its protein product is CASSQDRWTLGEETQYF.

This chain connects TRBV19 to TRBJ1-5; D perhaps matches TRBD1 (6 bases). The CDR3 has 14 amino acids. The V gene's germline CDR1 is LNHDA and CDR2 SQIVND (reference sequence). The ends were cut back, 1 base at V and 9 bases at J, with 13 bases in the middle. The CDR3 nucleotides read TGTGCCAGTAGTATAGGGGGGGGCGCGACGCCCCAGCATTTT. Translating it yields CASSIGGGATPQHF.

The chain recombines TRBV6-5 with TRBJ2-1; D is undetermined. This CDR3 region has 12 residues. Germline values: CDR1 MNHEY, CDR2 SVGAGI. V shed 7 bases and J shed 4 bases, with 8 bases lying between them. The CDR3 sequence is CASTGFYNEQFF. CDR3 nucleotides: TGTGCCAGCACTGGATTTTACAATGAGCAGTTCTTC.

This chain links TRBV5-6 with TRBJ1-5; D perhaps matches TRBD1 (5 bases). Per germline, CDR1 SGHDT and CDR2 YYEEEE. CDR3 length: 15 residues. V was pared by 4 bases and J by 0 bases, with 11 bases between. The CDR3 DNA sequence: TGTGCCAGCAGCCGAGGGACGTATAGCAATCAGCCCCAGCATTTT. Amino acid sequence: CASSRGTYSNQPQHF.

The chain has TRBV9 and TRBJ2-1, with D maybe TRBD1 (7 bases). V was shortened by 1 base and J by 7 bases, with 30 bases between the two germline ends. The CDR3 consists of 20 residues. CDR1 and CDR2 (germline): SGDLS, YYNGEE. The CDR3 sequence: CASSVRQGRSGTRNHNEQFF. Here the CDR3 DNA reads TGTGCCAGCAGCGTACGACAGGGCCGATCCGGGACTCGGAATCATAATGAGCAGTTCTTC.

This chain links TRBV4-1 with TRBJ1-2, with D unresolved. The CDR3 extends over 15 amino acids. Germline lookup yields CDR1 MGHRA and CDR2 YSYEKL. V was trimmed by 1 base and J by 2 bases, leaving 11 bases between them. In nucleotides, the CDR3 is TGCGCCAGCAGCCAAGTCAGTACACAAAACTATGGCTACACCTTC. This translates into CASSQVSTQNYGYTF.

The rearrangement uses TRBV6-1 and TRBJ1-2; D is ambiguous. V was cut by 2 bases and J by 4 bases, with 17 bases left in between. CDR3 length: 16 residues. Germline CDR1 MNHNS, CDR2 SASEGT. The CDR3 spells CASSELPPVGLYGYTF. The CDR3, as DNA: TGTGCCAGCAGTGAACTGCCCCCCGTAGGACTCTATGGCTACACCTTC.

V and J are TRBV5-1 and TRBJ2-7; 9 bases are a match to TRBD1. The junction had 13 bases not matched to a gene; V was cut back by 3 bases and J by 6 bases. Germline V gene data show CDR1 as SGHRS and CDR2 as YFSETQ. The CDR3 totals 16 residues. The CDR3 spells CASSYGRGQGVSEQYF. CDR3 coding DNA: TGCGCCAGCAGCTATGGTAGGGGACAGGGCGTCAGCGAGCAGTACTTC.

The CDR3 nucleotides are TGTGCCAGTAGTATAGGGGTGGGGCACGGCTACACCTTC. It yields the protein CASSIGVGHGYTF. The chain employs TRBV19 and TRBJ1-2, with a possible D match to TRBD1 (5 bases). The CDR3 runs 13 residues. Germline V gene sequence: CDR1 LNHDA, CDR2 SQIVND (reference sequence). V lost 1 base and J lost 8, with 11 bases in between.

The rearrangement links TRBV5-6 to TRBJ1-5; 11 nucleotides agree with TRBD1. Germline assignment: CDR1 SGHDT and CDR2 YYEEEE. Trimming cost V 4 bases and J 2 bases; bases outside gene matches: 2. The CDR3 is 15 amino acids. The CDR3 sequence: CASSPGQGGNQPQHF. CDR3 nucleotides: TGTGCCAGCAGCCCGGGACAGGGGGGCAATCAGCCCCAGCATTTT.

The V and J genes are TRBV27 and TRBJ2-7, with 11 bases lining up with TRBD1. The CDR3 contains 14 residues. CDR1 is MNHEY, CDR2 SMNVEV, per germline (reference sequence). V dropped 4 bases and J dropped 2; count of bases not matched to a gene: 1. The CDR3 region is CASSWGQGAYEQYF. CDR3 DNA: TGTGCCAGCAGTTGGGGACAGGGGGCCTACGAGCAGTACTTC.

V and J are TRBV6-5 and TRBJ2-7; 9 positions match TRBD1. Germline trimming cut 6 bases from V and 0 bases from J; bases unmatched to any gene: 3. Germline values: CDR1 MNHEY, CDR2 SVGAGI. The CDR3 contains 14 residues. The CDR3 is CASSGQGPSYEQYF. The CDR3 DNA is TGTGCCAGCAGCGGACAGGGGCCCTCCTACGAGCAGTACTTC.

The genes are TRBV19 and TRBJ2-7, with TRBD1 identical over 8 bases. V lost 3 bases and J lost 4; bases outside the gene matches: 8. Germline V gives CDR1 LNHDA, CDR2 SQIVND (reference sequence). The CDR3 loop spans 15 amino acids. The CDR3 region has the DNA TGTGCCAGTAGTATTAGTACAGGGGGTGTATACGAGCAGTACTTC. Its protein product is CASSISTGGVYEQYF.

The chain links TRBV9 to TRBJ2-1; TRBD2 matches at 10 bases. V trimming: 3 bases; J trimming: 2 bases; junction bases outside the gene matches: 14. The germline V gene encodes CDR1 SGDLS and CDR2 YYNGEE. The CDR3 length is 19 residues. The CDR3 reads CASSEGLSGRIDAYNEQFF. As DNA, the CDR3 is TGTGCCAGCAGCGAGGGACTTAGCGGGAGGATCGACGCCTACAATGAGCAGTTCTTC. Full variable domain (rest looked up from reference TRBV9 and TRBJ2-1): DSGVTQTPKHLITATGQRVTLRCSPRSGDLSVYWYQQSLDQGLQFLIQYYNGEERAKGNILERFSAQQFPDLHSELNLSSLELGDSALYFCASSEGLSGRIDAYNEQFFGPGTRLTVL.

The gene calls are TRBV11-2 and TRBJ2-1; unclear D gene. This CDR3 is built from 12 residues. CDR1 and CDR2 from the germline V gene are SGHAT and FQNNGV. V was pared by 5 bases and J by 5 bases, with 7 bases between. CDR3 DNA sequence: TGTGCCAGCAGCGATGTGGACAATGAGCAGTTCTTC. It encodes CASSDVDNEQFF.

The chain uses TRBV30 and TRBJ2-5; 7 nucleotides match TRBD1. Germline V gene data show CDR1 as GTSNPN and CDR2 as SVGIG (reference sequence). Trimming removed 2 bases from V and 4 bases from J; junction bases left unmatched: 13. The CDR3 covers 16 residues. The CDR3 DNA reads as TGTGCCTGGAGTTGGTCCAGGGGGTATGTGAGAGAGACCCAGTACTTC. It yields the protein CAWSWSRGYVRETQYF.

This rearrangement joins TRBV7-2 to TRBJ2-7; D might be TRBD2 (5 bases). The length of the CDR3 is 16 residues. Germline CDR1 and CDR2: SGHTA and FQGNSA. V lost 2 bases and J lost 3, with 17 bases in between. CDR3 DNA: TGTGCCAGCAGCTTAATTAGCGCAAATTCCGACTACGAGCAGTACTTC. Translation: CASSLISANSDYEQYF.

The chain couples TRBV28 to TRBJ1-1, with 7 bases fitting TRBD1. This CDR3 is 15 amino acids long. Germline V gene lookup returns CDR1 MDHEN and CDR2 SYDVKM. J was trimmed by 4 bases and V by 5 bases; bases with no gene match: 10. The CDR3 DNA reads as TGTGCCAGCAGTATACAGGGGTTCTCGACCACTGAAGCTTTCTTT. Translated, it gives CASSIQGFSTTEAFF.

The chain links TRBV6-4 to TRBJ2-5; 12 bases are a match to TRBD2. This CDR3 contains 15 residues. V shed 5 bases, J shed 4 bases, and the junction held 5 bases outside the gene matches. Germline V gene lookup returns CDR1 MRHNA and CDR2 SNTAGT. The CDR3 spells CASSKLAGGLETQYF. The CDR3 nucleotides read TGTGCCAGCAGTAAACTAGCGGGAGGTTTAGAGACCCAGTACTTC.